These 31 T cell receptor beta chains originate from one sample sequenced in a study of T cell therapy after organ transplantation. These TCRs are of unknown antigen specificity. Clones were read by immunoSEQ multiplex PCR, and TCRdb kept only the in-frame ones, dropping some. In the table there are roughly 48,000 clones, approximately 94% of which are singletons. The sample in question was CD8+ T cells from blood, obtained before autologous CMV-specific T cell therapy. The receptors shown here come from a human patient who had received a solid organ transplant and had CMV disease.

A single count supports this clone. The J gene is TRBJ2-7, the V gene TRBV7-7, with TRBD1 identical over 8 bases. J was trimmed by 2 bases and V by 5 bases; bases with no gene match: 5. The CDR3 sequence is 14 residues long. Per the germline V gene, CDR1 is SSHAT and CDR2 is FNYEAQ (reference sequence). The CDR3 reads CASSPRQGPYEQYF. CDR3 in DNA: TGTGCCAGCAGCCCCCGACAGGGGCCCTACGAGCAGTACTTC. Using reference TRBV7-7 and TRBJ2-7 for the parts outside the CDR3, the full variable domain is GAGVSQSPRYKVTKRGQDVTLRCDPISSHATLYWYQQALGQGPEFLTYFNYEAQPDKSGLPSDRFSAERPEGSISTLTIQRTEQRDSAMYRCASSPRQGPYEQYFGPGTRLTVT.

The chain has TRBV15 and TRBJ2-1, with D possibly matching TRBD2 (6 bases). V was trimmed by 5 bases and J by 1 base, leaving 24 bases between them. The CDR3 extends over 19 amino acids. Germline CDR1 reads LNHNV; CDR2 reads YYDKDF (reference sequence). DNA for the CDR3: TGTGCCACCAGCGGGGCAGAGACTAGTCCAGCGAATTCCTACAATGAGCAGTTCTTC. Translated: CATSGAETSPANSYNEQFF.

CDR3 protein: CASPPGGPTDTQYF. The CDR3 DNA sequence: TGCGCCAGCCCCCCGGGGGGCCCCACAGATACGCAGTATTTT. The V and J genes are TRBV23-1 and TRBJ2-3, with D possibly matching TRBD2 (7 bases). TRBV23-1 counts as an open reading frame of uncertain function. The CDR3 loop spans 14 amino acids. The ends were cut back, 8 bases at V and 2 bases at J, with 14 bases in the middle.

The V gene is TRBV27, the J gene TRBJ2-1; TRBD1 or TRBD2 may be the D gene (5 bases each). This CDR3 spans 13 amino acids. Germline lookup yields CDR1 MNHEY and CDR2 SMNVEV (reference sequence). V was clipped by 5 bases and J by 10 bases, with 15 bases between them. The CDR3 spells CASSNTGRDEQFF. The CDR3 region has the DNA TGTGCCAGCAGTAACACGGGAAGGGACGAGCAGTTCTTC.

In the case of this clone: One end of the junction is discordant with germline, which a read error may explain. This chain connects TRBV14 to TRBJ2-7; D gene uncertain. The CDR3 sequence is 15 residues long. Germline V CDR1 and CDR2: SGHDN, FVKESK. The CDR3 region is CASSQWPRPTYGQYF. For the CDR3, the DNA is TGTGCCAGCAGCCAATGGCCCAGGCCAACCTACGGGCAGTACTTC.

The V and J genes are TRBV30 and TRBJ2-2, with TRBD1 identical over 9 bases. The V and J ends lost 2 bases and 10 bases, in that order; junction bases with no gene match: 8. Germline V gene sequence: CDR1 GTSNPN, CDR2 SVGIG (reference sequence). The CDR3 length is 14 residues. CDR3 nucleotides: TGTGCCTGGAGTCGGGGACAGGGATTCAAGGAGCTGTTTTTT. Translation gives CAWSRGQGFKELFF.

The chain is built from TRBV19 and TRBJ2-1; perhaps TRBD1 as D (5 bases). The CDR3 is made up of 14 amino acids. Trimming removed 6 bases from V and 9 bases from J, with 18 bases in between. The germline V gene encodes CDR1 LNHDA and CDR2 SQIVND (reference sequence). The CDR3 protein is CASSITGAAGEQFF. CDR3 bases: TGTGCCAGTAGCATTACAGGTGCCGCCGGTGAGCAGTTCTTC.

V usage is TRBV6-1 and J usage is TRBJ2-7, with D unresolved. Germline assignment: CDR1 MNHNS and CDR2 SASEGT. The V gene lost 6 bases and the J gene lost 3 bases, with 12 bases spanning the gap. The CDR3 runs 13 residues. The CDR3 is CASRFSSFYEQYF. The CDR3 region has the DNA TGTGCCAGCAGGTTTAGCAGCTTCTACGAGCAGTACTTC.

The V gene is TRBV6-4, the J gene TRBJ2-2; D not certain. The CDR3 covers 14 residues. CDR1 and CDR2 from the germline V gene are MRHNA and SNTAGT. The V and J ends lost 2 bases and 4 bases respectively, with 8 bases between them. The CDR3 DNA reads TGTGCCAGCAGTGACGGCGGACCCACCGGGGAGCTGTTTTTT. Amino acids: CASSDGGPTGELFF.

The CDR3 reads CASSDSGVLDTGELFF. The CDR3 nucleotides read TGTGCCAGCAGTGACTCGGGGGTATTGGACACCGGGGAGCTGTTTTTT. This sequence joins TRBV6-4 and TRBJ2-2; possibly TRBD1 or TRBD2 for D (5 bases each). Trimming took 0 bases from V and 3 from J, leaving 11 bases between them. The CDR3 loop spans 16 amino acids. CDR1 and CDR2 (germline): MRHNA, SNTAGT.

The chain recombines TRBV29-1 with TRBJ2-2; D unresolved. This CDR3 is 12 amino acids long. V was pared by 7 bases and J by 1 base, with 7 bases between. Germline-derived CDR1 and CDR2 are SQVTM and ANQGSEA. CDR3 bases: TGCAGCGCGCGAGGGAACACCGGGGAGCTGTTTTTT. Amino acids: CSARGNTGELFF.

The rearrangement links TRBV27 to TRBJ1-2, with D maybe TRBD1 (5 bases). The germline CDR1 and CDR2 sequences are MNHEY and SMNVEV (reference sequence). This CDR3 spans 11 amino acids. Trimming took off 5 bases at V and 8 bases at J, with 9 bases between the two ends. CDR3 nucleotides: TGTGCCAGCAGTCTGGGGGAGGGCTACACCTTC. It specifies CASSLGEGYTF.

This chain joins TRBV9 and TRBJ2-1; 11 bases are shared with TRBD1. The CDR3 covers 15 residues. Germline V gene data show CDR1 as SGDLS and CDR2 as YYNGEE. V dropped 2 bases and J dropped 5; count of bases not matched to a gene: 3. In nucleotides, the CDR3 is TGTGCCAGCAGCGTCCGGGACAGGGGGAACAATGAGCAGTTCTTC. It specifies CASSVRDRGNNEQFF. Supplemented by reference TRBV9 and TRBJ2-1, the full variable domain reads DSGVTQTPKHLITATGQRVTLRCSPRSGDLSVYWYQQSLDQGLQFLIQYYNGEERAKGNILERFSAQQFPDLHSELNLSSLELGDSALYFCASSVRDRGNNEQFFGPGTRLTVL.

The chain uses TRBV4-3 and TRBJ1-5; D remains ambiguous. V gave up 0 bases and J gave up 7 bases, with 13 bases separating them. CDR1 and CDR2 (germline): LGHNA, YSLEER. The CDR3 runs 15 residues. The DNA for the CDR3 is TGCGCCAGCAGCCAAGATGGTGGATTCGGGCAGCCCCAGCATTTT. Encoded protein: CASSQDGGFGQPQHF.

The chain is built from TRBV2 and TRBJ2-3; D is perhaps TRBD2 (7 bases). Trimming took off 7 bases at V and 3 bases at J, with 17 bases between the two ends. CDR3 size: 15 residues. Germline CDR1 and CDR2: SNHLY and FYNNEI. The CDR3 nucleotides are TGTGCCAGCATCCGAGCAGGGAGGGGGACAGATACGCAGTATTTT. Residues: CASIRAGRGTDTQYF.

This rearrangement joins TRBV6-5 to TRBJ2-3; D is perhaps TRBD2 (6 bases). The CDR3 has 13 residues. Germline V gene data show CDR1 as MNHEY and CDR2 as SVGAGI. Trimming pared 5 bases from V and 6 bases from J, leaving 12 bases between. CDR3 coding DNA: TGTGCCAGCAGTCTGGCGGGAAGCGATACGCAGTATTTT. This encodes CASSLAGSDTQYF.

The chain recombines TRBV11-2 with TRBJ2-1; 7 positions match TRBD2. After removal of 1 base from V and 10 bases from J, the junction contained 4 bases not matched to a gene. Germline lookup yields CDR1 SGHAT and CDR2 FQNNGV. The CDR3 extends over 13 amino acids. The CDR3 is CASSLGGGGEQFF. The CDR3 coding sequence is TGTGCCAGCAGCTTAGGGGGGGGAGGCGAGCAGTTCTTC.

The rearrangement uses TRBV7-6 and TRBJ2-2; D gene ambiguous. Germline lookup yields CDR1 SGHVS and CDR2 FNYEAQ. This CDR3 is built from 13 residues. Between the trimmed V and J ends, which lost 0 bases and 11 bases, there was a span of 10 bases. The CDR3 here is CASSLAYRSELFF. For the CDR3, the DNA is TGTGCCAGCAGCTTAGCGTACCGGAGCGAGCTGTTTTTT.

This chain connects TRBV27 to TRBJ2-6, with D possibly TRBD2 on 5 matching bases. Germline V gene lookup returns CDR1 MNHEY and CDR2 SMNVEV (reference sequence). CDR3 length equals 16 residues. With 6 bases removed from V and 1 base from J, the gap between germline ends came to 13 bases. Here the CDR3 DNA reads TGTGCCAGCAGCGCCGTCGGGATGTCTGGGGCCAACGTCCTGACTTTC. The encoded protein is CASSAVGMSGANVLTF.

The chain uses TRBV4-2 and TRBJ2-1; 8 positions agree with TRBD2. The CDR3 totals 17 residues. Germline assignment: CDR1 LGHNA and CDR2 YNFKEQ. J lost 4 bases, V lost 0 bases, and 8 bases had no gene match. CDR3: CASSQDAPGGQYNEQFF. CDR3 in DNA: TGTGCCAGCAGCCAAGACGCCCCGGGGGGGCAGTACAATGAGCAGTTCTTC.

The chain links TRBV6-5 to TRBJ2-6; D gene uncertain. The V and J ends lost 3 bases and 3 bases respectively, with 12 bases between them. The germline V gene has CDR1 MNHEY and CDR2 SVGAGI. This CDR3 contains 16 residues. CDR3 bases: TGTGCCAGCAGTTATACTGCCTTAGGTGGGGCCAACGTCCTGACTTTC. It yields the protein CASSYTALGGANVLTF.

This clone was counted a few times. The J gene is TRBJ1-5, the V gene TRBV27, with 7 bases identical to TRBD1. Germline loops: CDR1 MNHEY, CDR2 SMNVEV (reference sequence). The CDR3 runs 14 residues. V shed 6 bases and J 5 bases; nucleotides not matched to a gene: 7. CDR3 protein: CASRAGRGDQPQHF. The CDR3 region has the DNA TGTGCCAGCAGGGCCGGCAGGGGGGATCAGCCCCAGCATTTT.

This chain uses TRBV15 with TRBJ2-7; the match to TRBD2 covers 10 bases. The CDR3 contains 15 residues. Germline V gene lookup returns CDR1 LNHNV and CDR2 YYDKDF (reference sequence). V shed 2 bases, J shed 2 bases, and the junction held 3 bases outside the gene matches. CDR3: CATSRSSGRTYEQYF. The CDR3 DNA sequence: TGTGCCACCAGCAGATCTAGCGGGAGAACCTACGAGCAGTACTTC.

The CDR3 loop is CASSPGTGYYEQYF. CDR3 nucleotide sequence: TGTGCCAGCAGCCCCGGGACAGGGTACTACGAGCAGTACTTC. This sequence joins TRBV11-2 and TRBJ2-7; 9 bases line up with TRBD1. The V gene's germline CDR1 is SGHAT and CDR2 FQNNGV. CDR3 length equals 14 residues. With 5 bases clipped from V and 3 bases from J, the junction kept 5 bases outside the gene matches.

About this clone itself: This same CDR3 is encoded by further DNA sequences in the sample. The chain couples TRBV5-8 to TRBJ1-5; maybe TRBD1 (5 bases). This CDR3 region has 15 residues. V dropped 0 bases and J dropped 0 bases, with 7 bases sitting between them. Germline V gives CDR1 SGHTS, CDR2 YDEGEE. The CDR3 nucleotides are TGTGCCAGCAGCTTGGAGGGGTATAGCAATCAGCCCCAGCATTTT. This sequence encodes CASSLEGYSNQPQHF.

This clone was counted once. An end of the junction does not agree with germline; a read error may underlie this. The chain combines TRBV27 with TRBJ2-1; TRBD1 matches at 12 bases. The CDR3 covers 14 residues. Germline loops: CDR1 MNHEY, CDR2 SMNVEV (reference sequence). The CDR3 here is CQSLGTGGFNEQFF. CDR3 nucleotide sequence: TGCCAAAGCCTGGGGACAGGGGGCTTCAATGAGCAGTTCTTC.

The V and J genes are TRBV6-5 and TRBJ1-3, with TRBD1 matching over 10 bases. CDR1 is MNHEY and CDR2 is SVGAGI in the germline V gene. V dropped 2 bases and J dropped 4; count of bases not matched to a gene: 2. The CDR3 sequence is 15 residues long. DNA for the CDR3: TGTGCCAGCAGTTACGGGACAGGGGCAGGAAACACCATATATTTT. Translating gives CASSYGTGAGNTIYF.

V is TRBV27 and J is TRBJ2-5, with 9 bases that match TRBD1. The germline V gene encodes CDR1 MNHEY and CDR2 SMNVEV (reference sequence). The CDR3 extends over 17 amino acids. With 0 bases clipped from V and 5 bases from J, the junction kept 10 bases outside the gene matches. The CDR3 is CASSLSPGQGLVETQYF. The CDR3, as DNA: TGTGCCAGCAGTTTATCTCCGGGACAGGGTTTAGTGGAGACCCAGTACTTC.

The count of this clone is one. V and J are TRBV6-5 and TRBJ2-2; D perhaps matches TRBD2 (5 bases). The CDR3 contains 15 residues. Germline CDR1 MNHEY, CDR2 SVGAGI. The V end was cut by 5 bases, the J end by 1 base, with 11 bases between. CDR3 region: CASSQLRENTGELFF. The CDR3 nucleotides read TGTGCCAGCAGTCAACTACGGGAGAACACCGGGGAGCTGTTTTTT.

The chain combines TRBV29-1 with TRBJ2-7, with a possible D match to TRBD1 (5 bases). V lost 6 bases to trimming and J lost 3 bases, with 9 bases between them. Germline lookup yields CDR1 SQVTM and CDR2 ANQGSEA. The CDR3 sequence is 11 residues long. The CDR3 sequence: CSVMDNYEQYF. The CDR3 region has the DNA TGCAGCGTGATGGACAACTACGAGCAGTACTTC.

The chain uses TRBV4-3 and TRBJ1-5; D ambiguous. Trimming removed 3 bases from V and 7 bases from J, with 7 bases in between. The CDR3 has 12 residues. Germline V gene sequence: CDR1 LGHNA, CDR2 YSLEER. The CDR3 DNA reads TGCGCCAGCAGCCAGGGTAGACAGCCCCAGCATTTT. Translated, it gives CASSQGRQPQHF.